The 21 T cell receptor beta chains presented below share a single source sample, sequenced in a study of shared clonotypes between healthy human individuals. The protocol was immunoSEQ multiplex PCR, while the TCRdb copy is restricted to in-frame clones and leaves out a portion. The data show a few million clones, with roughly nine tenths seen just once and roughly 0.14% held by the top ten. Sequenced material: naive CD4+ T cells sorted from blood. Subset specified: CD45RA+ positively selected. Receptors were obtained from a man between 18 and 29 years old in good health.

For the CDR3, the DNA is TGCGCCAGCAGCCAAGCCGGGGGTGAGGGACACTCCTATAATTCACCCCTCCACTTT. Translated, it gives CASSQAGGEGHSYNSPLHF. The chain is built from TRBV4-1 and TRBJ1-6, with a possible D match to TRBD1 (6 bases). CDR1 and CDR2 (germline): MGHRA, YSYEKL. The V end lost 1 base, the J end lost 0 bases, and 16 bases lay between the germline ends. This CDR3 has 19 residues.

This clone is a singleton in its sample. The rearrangement uses TRBV12-5 and TRBJ1-2; D remains ambiguous. The germline V and J ends were trimmed by 2 bases and 3 bases, with 16 bases remaining between them. Germline-derived CDR1 and CDR2 are LGHNT and FRNRAP. The CDR3 is 16 residues long. In DNA form, the CDR3 reads TGTGCTAGTGGTTTGCCCCCCTATGTGAACGACTATGGCTACACCTTC. Its protein product is CASGLPPYVNDYGYTF.

The gene calls are TRBV18 and TRBJ1-5; D is unresolved. Germline CDR1 reads KGHSH; CDR2 reads LQKENI. V was shortened by 5 bases and J by 1 base, with 15 bases between the two germline ends. The CDR3 spans 16 residues. CDR3 protein: CASSKSGGKSNQPQHF. Here the CDR3 DNA reads TGTGCCAGCTCAAAGTCAGGTGGGAAAAGCAATCAGCCCCAGCATTTT. The full variable domain, in which reference TRBV18 and TRBJ1-5 provide the parts outside the CDR3, is NAGVMQNPRHLVRRRGQEARLRCSPMKGHSHVYWYRQLPEEGLKFMVYLQKENIIDESGMPKERFSAEFPKEGPSILRIQQVVRGDSAAYFCASSKSGGKSNQPQHFGDGTRLSIL.

The V and J genes are TRBV7-2 and TRBJ1-2, with D perhaps TRBD1 (5 bases). Trimming cost V 5 bases and J 4 bases, with 14 bases left between them. The length of the CDR3 is 14 residues. The germline V gene has CDR1 SGHTA and CDR2 FQGNSA. This CDR3 is CASSPGTAAYGYTF. The CDR3 DNA sequence: TGTGCCAGCAGCCCGGGGACGGCCGCCTATGGCTACACCTTC.

The chain couples TRBV7-2 to TRBJ1-5; D uncertain. V was clipped by 3 bases and J by 0 bases, with 6 bases between them. CDR1 and CDR2 (germline): SGHTA, FQGNSA. The CDR3 is made up of 14 amino acids. For the CDR3, the DNA is TGTGCCAGCAGCTTTCCTTATAGCAATCAGCCCCAGCATTTT. Amino acids: CASSFPYSNQPQHF. Full variable domain (remainder filled in from reference TRBV7-2 and TRBJ1-5): GAGVSQSPSNKVTEKGKDVELRCDPISGHTALYWYRQSLGQGLEFLIYFQGNSAPDKSGLPSDRFSAERTGGSVSTLTIQRTQQEDSAVYLCASSFPYSNQPQHFGDGTRLSIL.

V and J are TRBV7-9 and TRBJ2-2, with a possible D match to TRBD2 (5 bases). V was shortened by 5 bases and J by 6 bases, with 19 bases between the two germline ends. This CDR3 has 16 residues. CDR1 SEHNR and CDR2 FQNEAQ come from the germline V gene (reference sequence). CDR3 loop: CASSTLVLRTSGELFF. CDR3 nucleotide sequence: TGTGCCAGCAGCACGCTTGTCTTGCGGACTTCCGGGGAGCTGTTTTTT.

The chain uses TRBV5-1 and TRBJ2-3; weak D call: TRBD1 (6 bases). Germline lookup yields CDR1 SGHRS and CDR2 YFSETQ. The CDR3 consists of 15 residues. Trimming removed 4 bases from V and 2 bases from J, with 14 bases in between. The CDR3 DNA follows: TGCGCCAGCAGCCCCGACAGGCAACTCACAGATACGCAGTATTTT. This codes for CASSPDRQLTDTQYF.

The rearrangement links TRBV7-9 to TRBJ2-3; TRBD2 agrees at 10 bases. Per germline, CDR1 SEHNR and CDR2 FQNEAQ (reference sequence). The junction had 6 bases not matched to a gene; V was cut back by 5 bases and J by 1 base. The length of the CDR3 is 16 residues. CDR3 sequence (DNA): TGTGCCAGCAGCCCTCGAGGACTAGCGGGCACAGATACGCAGTATTTT. Its protein is CASSPRGLAGTDTQYF.

The rearrangement joins TRBV2 to TRBJ2-7; a weak D match, TRBD2 (5 bases). This CDR3 has 17 amino acids. Trimming took 3 bases from V and 2 from J, leaving 20 bases between them. CDR1 is SNHLY and CDR2 is FYNNEI in the germline V gene. The CDR3 reads CASSEIRPGSGTYEQYF. The CDR3 DNA sequence: TGTGCCAGCAGTGAGATTAGACCGGGCTCCGGGACCTACGAGCAGTACTTC.

The gene calls are TRBV10-2 and TRBJ2-2; maybe TRBD2 (6 bases). The V gene lost 0 bases and the J gene lost 3 bases, with 14 bases spanning the gap. Germline V gives CDR1 WSHSY, CDR2 SAAADI. The CDR3 extends over 17 amino acids. The CDR3 here is CASSESRDSGYTGELFF. CDR3 sequence (DNA): TGCGCCAGCAGTGAGTCGCGGGATAGCGGCTACACCGGGGAGCTGTTTTTT.

Worth noting for this clone: The identical CDR3 is also encoded by other nucleotide sequences in the sample. The V gene is TRBV7-2, the J gene TRBJ2-2; D unresolved. Trimming left V 0 bases short and J 4 bases short, with 3 bases between. Germline V gene sequence: CDR1 SGHTA, CDR2 FQGNSA. The CDR3 is 13 amino acids. In DNA, the CDR3 is TGTGCCAGCAGCTTAGCTGGCACCGGGGAGCTGTTTTTT. Translation: CASSLAGTGELFF. The whole variable domain, filled in from reference TRBV7-2 and TRBJ2-2, reads GAGVSQSPSNKVTEKGKDVELRCDPISGHTALYWYRQSLGQGLEFLIYFQGNSAPDKSGLPSDRFSAERTGGSVSTLTIQRTQQEDSAVYLCASSLAGTGELFFGEGSRLTVL.

The CDR3 sequence is CASSPRTGDWYGAFF. For the CDR3, the DNA is TGTGCCAGCAGCCCCCGGACAGGGGACTGGTATGGAGCTTTCTTT. The genes are TRBV7-2 and TRBJ1-1; 9 bases agree with TRBD1. Germline CDR1 and CDR2: SGHTA and FQGNSA. The ends lost 5 bases at V and 10 bases at J; junction bases unmatched: 14. The CDR3 runs 15 residues.

The chain links TRBV5-1 to TRBJ2-1; unclear D gene. The V end lost 4 bases, the J end lost 5 bases, and 7 bases lay between the germline ends. This CDR3 is built from 12 residues. Germline-derived CDR1 and CDR2 are SGHRS and YFSETQ. Written as DNA, the CDR3 is TGCGCCAGCAGCCCAGTTGACAATGAGCAGTTCTTC. Translation gives CASSPVDNEQFF.

The chain recombines TRBV7-3 with TRBJ2-3; TRBD1 agrees at 8 bases. The J segment lost 11 bases and the V segment lost 4 bases, leaving 5 bases of the junction unmatched. CDR1 is SGHTA and CDR2 is FQGTGA in the germline V gene. CDR3 length equals 12 residues. Here the CDR3 DNA reads TGTGCCAGCAGCTCGGGACAGGCCGGGCAGTATTTT. It codes for CASSSGQAGQYF.

The chain has TRBV7-2 and TRBJ2-1, with D perhaps TRBD2 (6 bases). The germline gives CDR1 SGHTA, CDR2 FQGNSA. V lost 1 base and J lost 2, with 12 bases in between. The CDR3 has 16 amino acids. For the CDR3, the DNA is TGTGCCAGCAGCTTAGTGGGCGGGACGGCCTACAATGAGCAGTTCTTC. Translating it yields CASSLVGGTAYNEQFF.

A single count supports this clone. V and J are TRBV28 and TRBJ1-6; tentatively, D is TRBD1 (5 bases). The CDR3 is made up of 15 amino acids. Germline V CDR1 and CDR2: MDHEN, SYDVKM. The germline V and J ends were trimmed by 5 bases and 8 bases, with 16 bases remaining between them. The CDR3 reads CASSATGGGDSPLHF. The CDR3 DNA sequence: TGTGCCAGCAGTGCGACGGGGGGAGGGGATTCACCCCTCCACTTT.

V gene TRBV7-9 combines with J gene TRBJ1-1; D gene ambiguous. Germline loops: CDR1 SEHNR, CDR2 FQNEAQ (reference sequence). Between the trimmed V and J ends, which lost 7 bases and 6 bases, there was a span of 6 bases. This CDR3 spans 10 amino acids. CDR3 DNA sequence: TGTGCCAGCAACCCCGCTGAAGCTTTCTTT. Its protein product is CASNPAEAFF.

The genes are TRBV10-3 and TRBJ2-5, with TRBD1 matching over 7 bases. The germline gives CDR1 ENHRY, CDR2 SYGVKD. CDR3 size: 14 residues. V was pared by 6 bases and J by 1 base, with 5 bases of the junction left unmatched. The CDR3 DNA follows: TGTGCCATCAGGGAACGGGACAGCCAAGAGACCCAGTACTTC. It yields the protein CAIRERDSQETQYF.

V and J are TRBV6-6 and TRBJ1-5; 7 bases align to TRBD1. CDR3 length: 16 amino acids. Germline trimming cut 0 bases from V and 4 bases from J; bases unmatched to any gene: 6. Germline CDR1 reads MNHNY; CDR2 reads SVGAGI (reference sequence). CDR3 sequence: CASSYSRVRGNQPQHF. The CDR3 DNA reads TGTGCCAGCAGTTACTCGAGGGTCAGGGGGAATCAGCCCCAGCATTTT.

This clone was counted between two and nine times. The CDR3 is CASMGAGGPSNQPQHF. CDR3 bases: TGTGCCAGCATGGGGGCGGGGGGACCTAGCAATCAGCCCCAGCATTTT. The V call is TRBV27, the J call TRBJ1-5, with D possibly being TRBD1 (6 bases). CDR1 and CDR2 (germline): MNHEY, SMNVEV (reference sequence). Trimming removed 7 bases from V and 0 bases from J, with 16 bases in between. This CDR3 has 16 amino acids.

The chain couples TRBV6-5 to TRBJ1-2; D gene uncertain. Germline CDR1 is MNHEY and CDR2 is SVGAGI. V dropped 2 bases and J dropped 1 base, with 14 bases sitting between them. The CDR3 loop spans 16 amino acids. CDR3 DNA: TGTGCCAGCAGTTACGACCCGGTTTCTGGTAACTATGGCTACACCTTC. Translated, it gives CASSYDPVSGNYGYTF.